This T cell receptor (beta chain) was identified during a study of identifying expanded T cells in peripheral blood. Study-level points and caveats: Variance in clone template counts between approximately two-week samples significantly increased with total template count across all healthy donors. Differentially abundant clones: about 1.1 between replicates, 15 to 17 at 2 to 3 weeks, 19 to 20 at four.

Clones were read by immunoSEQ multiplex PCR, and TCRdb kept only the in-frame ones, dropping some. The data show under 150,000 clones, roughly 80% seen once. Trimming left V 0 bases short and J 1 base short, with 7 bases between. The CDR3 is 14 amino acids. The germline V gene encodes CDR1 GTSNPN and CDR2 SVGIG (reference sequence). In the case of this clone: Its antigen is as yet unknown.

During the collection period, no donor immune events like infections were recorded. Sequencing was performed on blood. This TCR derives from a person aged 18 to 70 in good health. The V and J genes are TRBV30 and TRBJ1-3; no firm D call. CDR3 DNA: TGTGCCTGGAGTGTAAACTTATCTGGAAACACCATATATTTT. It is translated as CAWSVNLSGNTIYF.